This entry is about one T cell receptor (beta chain). Its specificity is unknown. The sort gate was single viable CD3+CD4+CD8-CD45RO+ cells for memory CD4+ T cells. Serum IgG to CMV pp150, pp28, p38 and p52 defined serostatus. The sample comes from a study of memory CD4+ T cells and cytomegalovirus serostatus. Whole-study context: This sample comes from healthy Belgian adults, roughly 9 CMV seropositive, roughly 22 seronegative.

Study-wide findings and caveats: The CMV-associated TCR signature appears largely within the CD4+ memory repertoire. CMV serostatus prediction reached median AUC roughly 0.95, or 0.91 with US-trained model.

The method was immunoSEQ multiplex PCR; TCRdb's version includes in-frame clones alone and lacks a portion of them. The sample includes about 82,000 clones, approximately 80% of them seen just once. This CDR3 has 13 residues. The receptor's source is an adult in good health and CMV-seronegative. The rearrangement joins TRBV21-1 to TRBJ2-7; TRBD2 was called by the table and not checked on the DNA. TRBV21-1 is listed as a pseudogene. Sequenced input: memory CD4+ T cells from blood. Here the CDR3 reads CASSNFTGYEQYF. Written as DNA, the CDR3 is TGTGCCAGCAGCAATTTCACGGGGTACGAGCAGTACTTC.